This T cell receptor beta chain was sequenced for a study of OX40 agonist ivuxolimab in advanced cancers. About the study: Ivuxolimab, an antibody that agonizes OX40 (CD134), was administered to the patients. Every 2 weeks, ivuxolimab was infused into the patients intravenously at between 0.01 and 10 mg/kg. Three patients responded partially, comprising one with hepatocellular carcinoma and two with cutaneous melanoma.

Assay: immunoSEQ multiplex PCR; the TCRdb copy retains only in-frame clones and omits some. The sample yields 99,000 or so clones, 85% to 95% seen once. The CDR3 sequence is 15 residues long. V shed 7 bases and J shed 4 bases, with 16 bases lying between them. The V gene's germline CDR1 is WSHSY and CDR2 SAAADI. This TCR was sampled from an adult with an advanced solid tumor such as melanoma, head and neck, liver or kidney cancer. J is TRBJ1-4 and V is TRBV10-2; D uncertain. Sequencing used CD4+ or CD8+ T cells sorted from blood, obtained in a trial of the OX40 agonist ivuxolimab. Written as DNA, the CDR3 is TGCGCCAGCACCCCAGGACGGACGGTTAATGAAAAACTGTTTTTT. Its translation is CASTPGRTVNEKLFF.